These T cell receptor beta chains were read from a single sample in a study of blood T cell repertoires in COVID-19. TCRdb's table, derived via immunoSEQ multiplex PCR, lists solely in-frame clones and lacks some. The sample records around 310,000 clones, roughly 90% being singletons. The sample consisted of PBMCs or T cells enriched from blood (not recorded which). Receptors originate from a woman aged 40 to 50 who had recovered from COVID-19. Each CDR3 is given with its conserved first and last residue.

v_call	j_call	cdr3_aa
TRBV5-1	TRBJ2-7	CASSLGPTGGSYEQYF
TRBV21-1	TRBJ1-5	CASSKQLQGAVQPQHF
TRBV19	TRBJ2-7	CASSNRDRGYEQYF
TRBV3-1/TRBV3-2	TRBJ2-5	CASSAQKRLQETQYF
TRBV18	TRBJ2-5	CASSPGLAGGTQYF
TRBV7-3	TRBJ2-3	CASSLTGSSTDTQYF
TRBV6-5	TRBJ2-5	CASSYSRTKETQYF
TRBV11-2	TRBJ1-4	CASSIPTGGREKLFF
TRBV5-4	TRBJ2-7	CASSPAWLAGVAYEQYF
TRBV19	TRBJ1-5	CASSISPGSADNQPQHF
TRBV19	TRBJ1-5	CAGGYSNQPQHF
TRBV2	TRBJ2-1	CASTRLAGVNEQFF
TRBV12-1	TRBJ1-1	CASTSPGRTTEAFF